The present T cell receptor beta chain was sequenced within a study of vaccination effects on CD4 cells after COVID-19. Concerning this clone: Antigen: not known.

Clones were sequenced by immunoSEQ multiplex PCR, and TCRdb holds only the in-frame ones, with some missing. In the table there are about 17,000 clones, over 60% of which are singletons. Antigen-specific CD4+ T cells expanded by the ViraFEST assay with viral peptide pools were then sequenced. Isolating CD4+ T cells followed approximately 9 days of culture. A PCR test confirmed that the person had SARS-CoV-2 infection between March and December 2020. The participants, recipients of two vaccine doses, got either BNT162b2 or mRNA-1273. Germline V gene data show CDR1 as SQVTM and CDR2 as ANQGSEA. CDR3 length: 15 residues. Trimming took 6 bases from V and 3 from J; bases not matched to a gene: 14.

The receptor comes from a human donor who had a prior SARS-CoV-2 infection. The chain links TRBV29-1 to TRBJ2-7; TRBD2 matches 7 bases. Material: CD4+ T cells from PBMCs cultured with SARS-CoV-2 spike peptides, obtained after COVID-19 vaccination. The CDR3 is CSVTGLPQKIYEQYF. The CDR3 DNA reads as TGCAGCGTCACGGGACTACCGCAGAAAATCTACGAGCAGTACTTC.